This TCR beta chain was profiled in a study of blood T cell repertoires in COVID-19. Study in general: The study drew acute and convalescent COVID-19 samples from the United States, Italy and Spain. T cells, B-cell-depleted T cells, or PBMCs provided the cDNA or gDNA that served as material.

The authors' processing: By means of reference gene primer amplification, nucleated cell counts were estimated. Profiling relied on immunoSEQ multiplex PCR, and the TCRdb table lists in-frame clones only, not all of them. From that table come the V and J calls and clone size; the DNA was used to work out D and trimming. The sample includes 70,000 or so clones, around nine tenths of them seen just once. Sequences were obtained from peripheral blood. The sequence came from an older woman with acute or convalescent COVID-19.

Here the CDR3 reads CASSLGRGSYNEQFF. The CDR3 region has the DNA TGTGCCAGCAGTCTCGGCAGGGGCTCCTACAATGAGCAGTTCTTC. The J gene is TRBJ2-1, the V gene TRBV6-6, with D maybe TRBD1 (6 bases). Between the trimmed V and J ends, which lost 5 bases and 0 bases, there was a span of 11 bases. The germline V gene has CDR1 MNHNY and CDR2 SVGAGI (reference sequence). CDR3 length: 15 residues.